This TCR beta chain was recorded in a study of response to subunit inactivated influenza vaccine. V gave up 6 bases and J gave up 1 base, with 20 bases separating them. The CDR3 runs to 17 residues. Germline assignment: CDR1 SEHNR and CDR2 FQNEAQ (reference sequence). Using its own MiXCR run on the RT-PCR reads, TCRdb lists one record per CDR3 protein. Of about 780,000 distinct CDR3 sequences listed, under 20% were seen once; the top ten hold roughly 11%. The origin of this receptor is a middle-aged man who received an inactivated influenza vaccine. The genes are TRBV7-9 and TRBJ2-3; D unclear. The sample consisted of PBMCs from blood, taken about 5 days after vaccination. DNA of the CDR3: TGTGCCAGCAGTGGCTGGGAACCTACGGCCCGCACAGATACGCAGTATTTT. Its protein is CASSGWEPTARTDTQYF.